The present entry profiles one T cell receptor beta chain with its context. The data derive from a study of blood T cell repertoires in COVID-19. Whole-study context: Acute-phase and convalescent COVID-19 samples originated in the United States, Italy and Spain. From T cells, B-cell-depleted T cells, or PBMCs came the material, which was cDNA or gDNA.

Original handling: The authors estimated nucleated cell counts from reference gene primer amplification. Profiling relied on immunoSEQ multiplex PCR, and the TCRdb table lists in-frame clones only, not all of them. V and J calls and clone size are as listed in that table; D and trimming were resolved from the DNA. Here the sample spans over 200,000 clones, 70% to 90% being singletons. Trimming removed 9 bases at V and 0 bases at J, with 17 bases between. Germline V gene lookup returns CDR1 MDHEN and CDR2 SYDVKM. The CDR3 extends over 15 amino acids. The receptor was isolated from a man older than 75 with acute or convalescent COVID-19. The sequenced sample consisted of peripheral blood. The chain recombines TRBV28 with TRBJ1-1; D is undetermined. In nucleotides, the CDR3 is TGTGCCAGTGTTGAGGGCGGACTCATGAACACTGAAGCTTTCTTT. It is translated as CASVEGGLMNTEAFF.